Here is one T cell receptor beta chain with its context. The data belong to a study of T cell changes during pregnancy in multiple sclerosis. TCRdb keeps only in-frame clones here, not all; method: immunoSEQ multiplex PCR. This sample has tens of thousands of clones, with around 91% found just once. Germline V gene sequence: CDR1 MNHEY, CDR2 SMNVEV (reference sequence). V lost 7 bases to trimming and J lost 7 bases; unmatched junction nucleotides: 9. This CDR3 spans 15 amino acids. Source: CD4+ T cells from peripheral blood mononuclear cells, taken before pregnancy. The receptor was derived from a female donor with multiple sclerosis, enrolled in a pregnancy study. The chain has TRBV27 and TRBJ2-2, with 10 bases identical to TRBD2. CDR3 amino acids: CASKREGLMHGELFF. The CDR3 nucleotides are TGTGCCAGCAAGCGGGAGGGCCTTATGCACGGGGAGCTGTTTTTT.